The source of this T cell receptor (beta chain) is a study of CD8+CD57+ T cells in acquired aplastic anemia. In the study overall: 3.2 ug was the average amount of DNA from sorted CD4+ and CD8+ cells.

On this clonotype: The target antigen is unknown.

According to the study, genomic DNA was the template for TCR beta VDJ and CDR3 profiling. In TCRdb, the reads were re-called with MiXCR into one record per CDR3 protein. This sample has approximately 220,000 distinct CDR3 sequences, with approximately 51% found just once. Overall study findings and caveats: Sharing between patients and controls was observed for twenty-nine CD8+ CDR3 sequences.

In patients chosen for sequencing, flow cytometry had shown CD8+CD57+ cell expansion. Each patient had severe acquired aplastic anemia. None of the patients had been given any therapy when their blood was sampled. The material sequenced was sorted CD4+, CD8+, or CD8+CD57+ T cells (not recorded which) from PBMCs. This receptor was obtained from a human donor with aplastic anemia.

The CDR3 region is CSVSGTPNTEAFF. CDR3 DNA: TGCAGCGTTTCAGGGACGCCTAACACTGAAGCTTTCTTT. This sequence joins TRBV29-1 and TRBJ1-1, with D possibly matching TRBD1 (5 bases). The CDR3 has 13 amino acids. Per the germline V gene, CDR1 is SQVTM and CDR2 is ANQGSEA. Trimming shortened V by 5 bases and J by 2 bases, and 12 bases separated the two germline ends.